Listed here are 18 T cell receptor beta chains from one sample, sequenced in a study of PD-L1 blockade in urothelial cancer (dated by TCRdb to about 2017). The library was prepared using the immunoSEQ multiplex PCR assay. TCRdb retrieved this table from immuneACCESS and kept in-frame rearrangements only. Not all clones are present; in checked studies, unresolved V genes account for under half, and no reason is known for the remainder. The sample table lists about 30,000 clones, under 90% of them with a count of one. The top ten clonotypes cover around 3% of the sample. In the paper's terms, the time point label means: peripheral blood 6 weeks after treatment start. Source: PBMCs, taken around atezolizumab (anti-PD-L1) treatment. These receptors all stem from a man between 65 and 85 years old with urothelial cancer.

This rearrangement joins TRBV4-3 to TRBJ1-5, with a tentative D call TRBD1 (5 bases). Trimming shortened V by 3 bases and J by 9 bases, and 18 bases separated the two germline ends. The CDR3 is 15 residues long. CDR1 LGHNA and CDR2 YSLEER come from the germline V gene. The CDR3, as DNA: TGCGCCAGCAGCCAGGCATGGGCAGGGTTAGGGCCCCAGCATTTT. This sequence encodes CASSQAWAGLGPQHF.

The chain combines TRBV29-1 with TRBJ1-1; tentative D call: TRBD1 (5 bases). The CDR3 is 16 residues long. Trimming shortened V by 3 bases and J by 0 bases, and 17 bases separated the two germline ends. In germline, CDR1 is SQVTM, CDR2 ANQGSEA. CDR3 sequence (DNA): TGCAGCGTTGAGAGCCCCCTGACAGAGATGAACACTGAAGCTTTCTTT. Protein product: CSVESPLTEMNTEAFF.

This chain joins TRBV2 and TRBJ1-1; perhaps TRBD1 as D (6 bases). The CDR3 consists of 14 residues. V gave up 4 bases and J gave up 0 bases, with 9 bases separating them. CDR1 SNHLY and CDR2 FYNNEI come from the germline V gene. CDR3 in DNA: TGTGCCAGCAGTGCCCGGACAGTGAACACTGAAGCTTTCTTT. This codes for CASSARTVNTEAFF.

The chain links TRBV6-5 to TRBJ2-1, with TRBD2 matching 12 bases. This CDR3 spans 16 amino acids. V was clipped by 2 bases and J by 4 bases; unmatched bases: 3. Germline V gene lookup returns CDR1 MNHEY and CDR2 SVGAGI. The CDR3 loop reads CASSYGGLAGYNEQFF. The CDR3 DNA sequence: TGTGCCAGCAGTTACGGCGGACTAGCGGGGTACAATGAGCAGTTCTTC.

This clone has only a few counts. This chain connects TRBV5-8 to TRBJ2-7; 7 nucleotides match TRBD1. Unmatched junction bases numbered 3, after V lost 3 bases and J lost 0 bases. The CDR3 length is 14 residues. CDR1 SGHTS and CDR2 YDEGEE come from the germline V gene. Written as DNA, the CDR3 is TGTGCCAGCAGCTCAGGGACAGACTCCTACGAGCAGTACTTC. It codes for CASSSGTDSYEQYF.

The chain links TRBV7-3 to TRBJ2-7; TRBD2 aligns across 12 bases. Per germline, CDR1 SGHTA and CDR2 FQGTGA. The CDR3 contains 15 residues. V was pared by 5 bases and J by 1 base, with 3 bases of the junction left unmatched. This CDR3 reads CASSPGTSGSYEQYF. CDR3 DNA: TGTGCCAGCAGCCCCGGGACTAGCGGGTCCTACGAGCAGTACTTC.

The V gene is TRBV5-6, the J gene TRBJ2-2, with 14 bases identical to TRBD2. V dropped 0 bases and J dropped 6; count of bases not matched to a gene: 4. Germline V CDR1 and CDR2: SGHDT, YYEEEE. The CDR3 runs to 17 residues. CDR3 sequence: CASSLAGTSGGAGELFF. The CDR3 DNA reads TGTGCCAGCAGCTTGGCGGGGACTAGCGGGGGCGCCGGGGAGCTGTTTTTT.

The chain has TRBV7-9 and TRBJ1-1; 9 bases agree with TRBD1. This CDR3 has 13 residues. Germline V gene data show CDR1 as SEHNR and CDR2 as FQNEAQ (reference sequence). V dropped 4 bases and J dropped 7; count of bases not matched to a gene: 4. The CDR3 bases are TGTGCCAGCAGCTACCGACAGGGGGATGAAGCTTTCTTT. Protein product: CASSYRQGDEAFF.

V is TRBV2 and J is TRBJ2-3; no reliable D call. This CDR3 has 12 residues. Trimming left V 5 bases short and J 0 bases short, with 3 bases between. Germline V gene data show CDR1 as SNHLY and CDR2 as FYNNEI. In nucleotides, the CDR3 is TGTGCCAGCAGTCAGAGCACAGATACGCAGTATTTT. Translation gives CASSQSTDTQYF.

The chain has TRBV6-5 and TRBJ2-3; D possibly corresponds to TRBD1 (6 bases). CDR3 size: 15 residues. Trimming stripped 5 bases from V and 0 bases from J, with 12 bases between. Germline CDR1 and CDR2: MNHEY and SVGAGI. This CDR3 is CASSPGTTSTDTQYF. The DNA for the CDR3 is TGTGCCAGCAGTCCAGGGACAACTAGCACAGATACGCAGTATTTT.

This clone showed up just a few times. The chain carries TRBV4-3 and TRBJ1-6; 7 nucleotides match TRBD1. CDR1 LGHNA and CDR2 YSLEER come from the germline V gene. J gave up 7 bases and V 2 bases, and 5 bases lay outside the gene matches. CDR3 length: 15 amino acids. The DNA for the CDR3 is TGCGCCAGCAGCCAACGGGACAGCCCCAATTCACCCCTCCACTTT. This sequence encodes CASSQRDSPNSPLHF.

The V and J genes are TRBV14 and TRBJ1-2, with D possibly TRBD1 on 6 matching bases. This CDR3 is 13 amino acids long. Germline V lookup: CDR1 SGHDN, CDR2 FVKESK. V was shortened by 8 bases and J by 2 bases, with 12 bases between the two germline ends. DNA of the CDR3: TGTGCCAGCTCGAGGGGGTTGAACTATGGCTACACCTTC. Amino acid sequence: CASSRGLNYGYTF.

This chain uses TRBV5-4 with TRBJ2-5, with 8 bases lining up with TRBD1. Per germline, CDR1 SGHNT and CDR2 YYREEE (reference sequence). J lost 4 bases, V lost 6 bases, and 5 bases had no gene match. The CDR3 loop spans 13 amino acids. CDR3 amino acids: CASTLDRVETQYF. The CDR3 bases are TGTGCCAGCACCCTGGACAGGGTAGAGACCCAGTACTTC.

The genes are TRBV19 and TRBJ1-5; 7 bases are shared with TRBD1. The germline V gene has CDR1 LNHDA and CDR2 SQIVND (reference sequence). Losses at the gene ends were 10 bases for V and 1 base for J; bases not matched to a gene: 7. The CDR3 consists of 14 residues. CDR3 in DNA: TGTGCCACTCGACAGGGCGCCAGCAATCAGCCCCAGCATTTT. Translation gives CATRQGASNQPQHF.

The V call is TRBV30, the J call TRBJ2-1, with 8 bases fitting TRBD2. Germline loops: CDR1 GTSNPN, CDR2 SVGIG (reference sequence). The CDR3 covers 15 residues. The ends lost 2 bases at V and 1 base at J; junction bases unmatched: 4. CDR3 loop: CAWSLRGGSYNEQFF. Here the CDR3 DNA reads TGTGCCTGGAGTCTCCGGGGGGGTTCCTACAATGAGCAGTTCTTC.

CDR3 in DNA: TGTGCCAGCAGTTTGGACAGATTTAATCTCCACGAGCAGTACTTC. Its translation is CASSLDRFNLHEQYF. The chain employs TRBV7-9 and TRBJ2-5; TRBD1 might be the D (6 bases). Matching the DNA end better, TRBJ2-7 makes the J call doubtful. Per the germline V gene, CDR1 is SEHNR and CDR2 is FQNEAQ (reference sequence). The CDR3 covers 15 residues.

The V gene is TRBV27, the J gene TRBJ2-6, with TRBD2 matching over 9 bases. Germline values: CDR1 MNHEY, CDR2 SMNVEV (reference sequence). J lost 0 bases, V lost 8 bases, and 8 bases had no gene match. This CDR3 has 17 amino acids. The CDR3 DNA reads TGTGCCAGCGGGAAGACTAGCGGTAGCTCTGGGGCCAACGTCCTGACTTTC. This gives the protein CASGKTSGSSGANVLTF.

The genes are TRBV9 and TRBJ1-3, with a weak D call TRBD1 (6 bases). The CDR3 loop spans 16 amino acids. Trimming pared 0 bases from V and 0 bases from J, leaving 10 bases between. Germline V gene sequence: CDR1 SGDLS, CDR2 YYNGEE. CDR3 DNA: TGTGCCAGCAGCGTAGGAGGGGGGGGCTCTGGAAACACCATATATTTT. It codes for CASSVGGGGSGNTIYF.